The T cell receptor (beta chain) described here comes from a study of blood T cell repertoires in COVID-19. Looking at the study overall: COVID-19 samples collected from the United States, Italy and Spain covered acute and convalescent phases. PBMCs, B-cell-depleted T cells, or T cells were the source of the cDNA or gDNA that made up the material.

In the source study's methods: Amplified reference gene primers provided the basis for estimating nucleated cell counts. Sequencing used immunoSEQ multiplex PCR; TCRdb keeps in-frame clones, though not all of them. V and J calls and clone size come straight from that table; D and trimming were deduced from the DNA. The sample carries some 230,000 clones, about 80% recorded once. V lost 2 bases to trimming and J lost 0 bases; unmatched junction nucleotides: 6. CDR1 SGHNT and CDR2 YYREEE come from the germline V gene (reference sequence). The CDR3 has 18 amino acids. The sequencing input was peripheral blood. The source of this sequence is a woman in her forties or fifties with acute or convalescent COVID-19. J is TRBJ1-6 and V is TRBV5-4; TRBD1 aligns across 9 bases. This CDR3 reads CASSLKQGATSYNSPLHF. For the CDR3, the DNA is TGTGCCAGCAGCTTAAAACAGGGGGCCACCTCCTATAATTCACCCCTCCACTTT.